The next 21 T cell receptor beta chains were all read from a single sample in a study of cytomegalovirus exposure and HLA in healthy donors (dated by TCRdb to the late 2010s). The library was made by the immunoSEQ multiplex PCR assay. The multiplex PCR relied on a mix of 60 forward primers for TCR Vbeta segments and 13 reverse primers for TCR Jbeta segments. Drawn from immuneACCESS, this table holds only the in-frame rearrangements with V and J called that TCRdb kept. Clones are partly lost; checked studies trace under half to an unresolved V gene and leave the rest unexplained. The sample contains around 200,000 clones, 70% to 85% of them found a single time. Of the sample, roughly 3.5% is held by the ten largest clones. Sequenced sample: PBMCs. The receptors stem from an older woman in good health and CMV-seropositive.

Only a few counts were recorded for this clone. This chain connects TRBV19 to TRBJ2-1, with D maybe TRBD2 (6 bases). CDR1 LNHDA and CDR2 SQIVND come from the germline V gene (reference sequence). V lost 3 bases to trimming and J lost 9 bases, with 15 bases between them. The CDR3 loop spans 14 amino acids. The CDR3 DNA sequence: TGTGCCAGTAGTATTTGGGAAGTCGGGGGTGAGCAGTTCTTC. It is translated as CASSIWEVGGEQFF.

This sequence joins TRBV13 and TRBJ1-3, with 8 positions matching TRBD1. The V segment lost 5 bases and the J segment 2 bases; nucleotides outside the gene matches: 8. The CDR3 has 16 residues. Germline assignment: CDR1 PRHDT and CDR2 FYEKMQ (reference sequence). The CDR3 reads CASSLNRGTAGNTIYF. CDR3 nucleotides: TGTGCCAGCAGCCTAAACAGGGGGACGGCTGGAAACACCATATATTTT.

This clone has a single count. This chain uses TRBV15 with TRBJ2-5, with TRBD2 matching 12 bases. J gave up 3 bases and V 0 bases, and 2 bases lay outside the gene matches. This CDR3 has 16 residues. The germline gives CDR1 LNHNV, CDR2 YYDKDF (reference sequence). The CDR3 loop reads CATSRESSGGEETQYF. DNA for the CDR3: TGTGCCACCAGCAGAGAGTCTAGCGGGGGGGAAGAGACCCAGTACTTC.

The V call is TRBV14, the J call TRBJ1-5; TRBD1 matches 9 bases. In germline, CDR1 is SGHDN, CDR2 FVKESK. The CDR3 totals 16 residues. After removal of 0 bases from V and 7 bases from J, the junction contained 7 bases not matched to a gene. CDR3 protein: CASSQDRDRVVQPQHF. The CDR3 DNA reads TGTGCCAGCAGCCAAGATAGGGACAGGGTTGTACAGCCCCAGCATTTT.

The CDR3 reads CATSRDAGGFYGYTF. The CDR3 DNA reads as TGTGCCACCAGCAGAGATGCGGGGGGATTCTATGGCTACACCTTC. The chain links TRBV15 to TRBJ1-2, with D possibly matching TRBD1 (5 bases). Germline CDR1 reads LNHNV; CDR2 reads YYDKDF (reference sequence). V was trimmed by 0 bases and J by 4 bases, leaving 12 bases between them. The CDR3 sequence is 15 residues long.

In DNA, the CDR3 is TGTGCCAGTAGTATAGAGCCCCTCGACTTTGCGGGAGGGCCTGCGACAGATACGCAGTATTTT. Translating gives CASSIEPLDFAGGPATDTQYF. The chain recombines TRBV19 with TRBJ2-3; TRBD2 aligns across 9 bases. The trim removed 0 bases at V and 3 bases at J, leaving 19 bases unmatched. Looked up from germline, CDR1 is LNHDA and CDR2 is SQIVND (reference sequence). The CDR3 runs 21 residues.

The chain uses TRBV7-3 and TRBJ2-1; a weak D match, TRBD1 (6 bases). Germline-derived CDR1 and CDR2 are SGHTA and FQGTGA. The CDR3 contains 15 residues. V was cut by 1 base and J by 7 bases, with 14 bases left in between. CDR3 in amino acids: CASSLINRDQNEQFF. DNA for the CDR3: TGTGCCAGCAGCTTAATTAACAGGGACCAAAATGAGCAGTTCTTC.

The chain recombines TRBV2 with TRBJ1-4, with 9 bases lining up with TRBD1. CDR1 SNHLY and CDR2 FYNNEI come from the germline V gene. The CDR3 sequence is 14 residues long. The trim removed 7 bases at V and 7 bases at J, leaving 7 bases unmatched. The chain's CDR3 is CASKDRGEIEKLFF. CDR3 DNA: TGTGCCAGCAAGGACAGGGGTGAAATTGAAAAACTGTTTTTT.

V gene TRBV11-2 combines with J gene TRBJ2-1; tentative D call: TRBD2 (6 bases). Trimming stripped 8 bases from V and 1 base from J, with 15 bases between. The CDR3 runs to 15 residues. In germline, CDR1 is SGHAT, CDR2 FQNNGV. CDR3 nucleotide sequence: TGTGCCAGCCATACACCCGGGGGATCCTACAATGAGCAGTTCTTC. Translating gives CASHTPGGSYNEQFF.

The table lists this clone with a few counts. The chain has TRBV15 and TRBJ2-3; possibly TRBD2 for D (7 bases). Germline loops: CDR1 LNHNV, CDR2 YYDKDF (reference sequence). The V end was cut by 2 bases, the J end by 6 bases, with 15 bases between. CDR3 length: 15 amino acids. CDR3 sequence reads: CATSRRLAGDDTQYF. CDR3 in DNA: TGTGCCACCAGCAGAAGACTAGCAGGGGACGATACGCAGTATTTT.

The chain is built from TRBV4-2 and TRBJ2-2, with D tentatively TRBD1 (5 bases). The germline V and J ends were trimmed by 0 bases and 7 bases, with 12 bases remaining between them. From germline, CDR1 is LGHNA and CDR2 YNFKEQ. This CDR3 has 15 residues. The CDR3 protein is CASSQDLGVLGELFF. The CDR3 nucleotides read TGTGCCAGCAGCCAAGATTTAGGGGTACTCGGGGAGCTGTTTTTT.

The V and J genes are TRBV7-9 and TRBJ1-3; D unclear. The CDR3 length is 12 residues. CDR1 is SEHNR, CDR2 FQNEAQ, per germline (reference sequence). The V end was cut by 9 bases, the J end by 1 base, with 7 bases between. The CDR3 sequence is CASSRSGNTIYF. CDR3 DNA: TGTGCCAGTTCTAGGTCTGGAAACACCATATATTTT.

This clone was detected once. Other nucleotide sequences from this sample produce the same CDR3. CDR3 sequence (DNA): TGTGCCAGCTCACCAAGCGGACAGGACAATCAGCCCCAGCATTTT. It yields the protein CASSPSGQDNQPQHF. V usage is TRBV18 and J usage is TRBJ1-5; 7 nucleotides agree with TRBD1. Germline lookup yields CDR1 KGHSH and CDR2 LQKENI. The CDR3 is 15 amino acids. Losses at the gene ends were 2 bases for V and 3 bases for J; bases not matched to a gene: 4.

The chain uses TRBV27 and TRBJ1-2, with D tentatively TRBD1 (5 bases). Germline loops: CDR1 MNHEY, CDR2 SMNVEV (reference sequence). The CDR3 runs to 13 residues. V was trimmed by 0 bases and J by 8 bases, leaving 10 bases between them. The CDR3: CASSLSGRGGYTF. The CDR3, as DNA: TGTGCCAGCAGTTTATCGGGGCGGGGGGGCTACACCTTC.

The V gene is TRBV30, the J gene TRBJ2-7; 8 nucleotides line up with TRBD1. CDR1 and CDR2 from the germline V gene are GTSNPN and SVGIG (reference sequence). The CDR3 is made up of 13 amino acids. The J segment lost 5 bases and the V segment lost 4 bases, leaving 7 bases of the junction unmatched. CDR3 amino acids: CAWKGGRGHEQYF. The CDR3 bases are TGTGCCTGGAAAGGAGGCAGGGGGCACGAGCAGTACTTC.

The chain is built from TRBV19 and TRBJ2-5, with 14 positions matching TRBD2. The CDR3 is 18 amino acids. Germline V gene lookup returns CDR1 LNHDA and CDR2 SQIVND (reference sequence). J was trimmed by 5 bases and V by 4 bases; bases with no gene match: 12. In nucleotides, the CDR3 is TGTGCCAGTAGTACGCGGGGACTAGCGGGAGTTCGGGGGGAGACCCAGTACTTC. Its translation is CASSTRGLAGVRGETQYF.

This clone was found a few times. This chain uses TRBV12-2 with TRBJ2-2; no DNA check was done on the table's D call, TRBD2. TRBV12-2 is listed as a pseudogene. The CDR3 spans 19 residues. DNA for the CDR3: TGTGCAAGTCGCTTAGCGCGCCTTGAGGCTTTTGATGGAACCGGGGAGCTGTTTTTT. As protein: CASRLARLEAFDGTGELFF.

J is TRBJ2-2 and V is TRBV7-9; TRBD1 matches at 7 bases. J gave up 1 base and V 1 base, and 3 bases lay outside the gene matches. CDR1 and CDR2 from the germline V gene are SEHNR and FQNEAQ (reference sequence). The length of the CDR3 is 16 residues. The CDR3 sequence is CASSLVAGGNTGELFF. CDR3 in DNA: TGTGCCAGCAGCTTAGTGGCAGGGGGGAACACCGGGGAGCTGTTTTTT.

The V call is TRBV10-3, the J call TRBJ2-7, with D possibly TRBD2 on 6 matching bases. V lost 7 bases and J 3 bases, leaving 16 bases between the germline ends. CDR3 length equals 14 residues. Germline-derived CDR1 and CDR2 are ENHRY and SYGVKD. CDR3 nucleotides: TGTGCCATCACTTCGGAGACTAGTAGCTACGAGCAGTACTTC. This encodes CAITSETSSYEQYF.

The chain couples TRBV5-1 to TRBJ2-7; 8 positions agree with TRBD1. The CDR3 is 16 residues long. In germline, CDR1 is SGHRS, CDR2 YFSETQ. With V trimmed by 1 base and J by 0 bases, 6 bases remained unmatched. The CDR3 sequence: CASSLWGDRSSYEQYF. The CDR3 bases are TGCGCCAGCAGCTTGTGGGGGGACAGGAGCTCCTACGAGCAGTACTTC.

This sequence joins TRBV5-1 and TRBJ1-1, with a tentative D call TRBD1 (5 bases). The ends were cut back, 0 bases at V and 0 bases at J, with 9 bases in the middle. Germline lookup yields CDR1 SGHRS and CDR2 YFSETQ. This CDR3 has 15 residues. The CDR3 reads CASSLGDSLNTEAFF. The CDR3 DNA is TGCGCCAGCAGCTTGGGAGACAGTCTGAACACTGAAGCTTTCTTT.